The 18 T cell receptor beta chains below were found in one sample sequenced in a study of early T cells in non-severe SARS-CoV-2 infection. MiXCR, applied by TCRdb to the 5' RACE reads, yields one record per CDR3 protein. The sample gives roughly 23,000 distinct CDR3 sequences, 5.7% of which show up once; about 14% is in the top ten. The sequences come from whole blood, collected at baseline. The receptors shown here come from an adult who was a healthcare worker with PCR-confirmed SARS-CoV-2 infection or an uninfected control (not recorded which).

Many counts were recorded for this clonotype. The chain combines TRBV24-1 with TRBJ1-1, with D unresolved. Germline V gene sequence: CDR1 KGHDR, CDR2 SFDVKD. Trimming stripped 9 bases from V and 1 base from J, with 14 bases between. The CDR3 is made up of 14 amino acids. CDR3 in amino acids: CATRGEGKNTEAFF. The DNA of the CDR3 is TGTGCCACCCGGGGTGAGGGCAAGAACACTGAAGCTTTCTTT.

By frequency in the sample, this clonotype is medium-sized. This rearrangement joins TRBV6-5 to TRBJ2-3; D gene unclear. The CDR3 is made up of 15 amino acids. Germline CDR1 MNHEY, CDR2 SVGAGI. Trimming took 2 bases from V and 1 from J, leaving 10 bases between them. The CDR3 loop is CASSYARLGTDTQYF. Here the CDR3 DNA reads TGTGCCAGCAGTTACGCGAGGCTGGGCACAGATACGCAGTATTTT.

The chain is built from TRBV11-1 and TRBJ1-1; TRBD1 aligns across 10 bases. With 5 bases clipped from V and 4 bases from J, the junction kept 7 bases outside the gene matches. The CDR3 is made up of 15 amino acids. Germline CDR1 reads SGHAT; CDR2 reads FQDESV (reference sequence). The CDR3 DNA follows: TGTGCCAGCAGCGGGCGACAGGGGGCCGCCACTGAAGCTTTCTTT. This sequence encodes CASSGRQGAATEAFF.

V gene TRBV7-2 combines with J gene TRBJ2-7, with D uncertain. The length of the CDR3 is 11 residues. Germline V lookup: CDR1 SGHTA, CDR2 FQGNSA. The germline V and J ends were trimmed by 3 bases and 3 bases, with 3 bases remaining between them. CDR3 protein: CASSFIYEQYF. The CDR3 DNA is TGTGCCAGCAGCTTTATCTACGAGCAGTACTTC. The full variable domain, rest sourced from reference TRBV7-2 and TRBJ2-7, is GAGVSQSPSNKVTEKGKDVELRCDPISGHTALYWYRQSLGQGLEFLIYFQGNSAPDKSGLPSDRFSAERTGGSVSTLTIQRTQQEDSAVYLCASSFIYEQYFGPGTRLTVT.

Comment on this clonotype: Just one base apart from a much larger clone, this may be a read error. The CDR3 sequence is CSARVPGETEASF. CDR3 bases: TGCAGTGCTAGAGTCCCAGGGGAAACTGAAGCTTCCTTT. The rearrangement joins TRBV20-1 to TRBJ1-1; D is possibly TRBD1 (6 bases). Germline V gene lookup returns CDR1 DFQATT and CDR2 SNEGSKA (reference sequence). The CDR3 sequence is 13 residues long.

This clonotype was seen a handful of times. The chain links TRBV7-3 to TRBJ1-5; perhaps TRBD1 as D (5 bases). The CDR3 runs to 14 residues. Germline values: CDR1 SGHTA, CDR2 FQGTGA. Trimming cost V 2 bases and J 4 bases, with 9 bases left between them. The CDR3 DNA sequence: TGTGCCAGCAGCTTAGGGGCGGAGAATCAGCCCCAGCATTTT. Translation: CASSLGAENQPQHF. Full variable domain (outside the CDR3, taken from reference TRBV7-3 and TRBJ1-5): GAGVSQTPSNKVTEKGKYVELRCDPISGHTALYWYRQSLGQGPEFLIYFQGTGAADDSGLPNDRFFAVRPEGSVSTLKIQRTERGDSAVYLCASSLGAENQPQHFGDGTRLSIL.

The V and J genes are TRBV3-1 and TRBJ2-5; D is unclear. Germline V lookup: CDR1 LGHDT, CDR2 YNNKEL (reference sequence). V was clipped by 5 bases and J by 5 bases, with 21 bases between them. This CDR3 spans 16 amino acids. The CDR3 loop reads CASSGWQSPSVETQYF. CDR3 in DNA: TGTGCCAGCAGCGGCTGGCAGAGCCCATCGGTGGAGACCCAGTACTTC.

A few counts support this clonotype. The gene calls are TRBV7-8 and TRBJ2-1; 10 nucleotides agree with TRBD2. Per the germline V gene, CDR1 is SGHVS and CDR2 is FQNEAQ. V trimming: 5 bases; J trimming: 2 bases; junction bases outside the gene matches: 9. The CDR3 is 17 amino acids. CDR3 sequence: CASSTSGARKTYNEQFF. CDR3 nucleotides: TGTGCCAGCAGCACTAGCGGGGCCCGAAAAACCTACAATGAGCAGTTCTTC.

Ten or more counts support this clonotype. This chain links TRBV7-8 with TRBJ2-3; perhaps TRBD2 as D (6 bases). Germline V gene lookup returns CDR1 SGHVS and CDR2 FQNEAQ. CDR3 length equals 18 residues. The V gene lost 5 bases and the J gene lost 5 bases, with 26 bases spanning the gap. CDR3 nucleotides: TGTGCCAGCAGCCTTCCGGCGGGCCTGGGGGACTTGAAAGATACGCAGTATTTT. It is translated as CASSLPAGLGDLKDTQYF.

This clonotype has a count of ten or more. This chain joins TRBV6-6 and TRBJ1-1; TRBD1 is a possible D gene (5 bases). V was clipped by 2 bases and J by 5 bases, with 6 bases between them. Germline values: CDR1 MNHNY, CDR2 SVGAGI (reference sequence). The CDR3 spans 12 residues. CDR3 in amino acids: CASSYGATEAFF. The CDR3 DNA is TGTGCCAGCAGTTACGGGGCTACTGAAGCTTTCTTT.

This clonotype has a handful of counts. The chain carries TRBV6-6 and TRBJ2-5; D is ambiguous. There are 16 residues in the CDR3. Per the germline V gene, CDR1 is MNHNY and CDR2 is SVGAGI (reference sequence). V lost 3 bases and J lost 2, with 16 bases in between. The CDR3 coding sequence is TGTGCCAGCAGTTATCTCCCACCTACCATTCAAGAGACCCAGTACTTC. This translates into CASSYLPPTIQETQYF.

The chain carries TRBV30 and TRBJ2-4; weak D call: TRBD1 (6 bases). This CDR3 region has 12 residues. Per germline, CDR1 GTSNPN and CDR2 SVGIG (reference sequence). The V end lost 2 bases, the J end lost 12 bases, and 14 bases lay between the germline ends. CDR3 sequence: CAWSNDRDNQYF. For the CDR3, the DNA is TGTGCCTGGAGTAACGACCGGGACAATCAGTACTTC. Using reference TRBV30 and TRBJ2-4 for the parts outside the CDR3, the full variable domain is SQTIHQWPATLVQPVGSPLSLECTVEGTSNPNLYWYRQAAGRGLQLLFYSVGIGQISSEVPQNLSASRPQDRQFILSSKKLLLSDSGFYLCAWSNDRDNQYFGAGTRLSVL.

V usage is TRBV20-1 and J usage is TRBJ1-6; D is ambiguous. Germline V CDR1 and CDR2: DFQATT, SNEGSKA (reference sequence). Trimming removed 5 bases from V and 9 bases from J, with 14 bases in between. The CDR3 sequence is 13 residues long. The CDR3 DNA reads as TGCAGTGCTCTTCCCCGGGCGGGTTCACCCCTCCACTTT. It specifies CSALPRAGSPLHF.

This clonotype has a handful of counts. The V gene is TRBV6-6, the J gene TRBJ2-3; 14 bases match TRBD2. This CDR3 comprises 15 residues. V was clipped by 10 bases and J by 5 bases; unmatched bases: 8. Looked up from germline, CDR1 is MNHNY and CDR2 is SVGAGI (reference sequence). The CDR3 here is CATSTSGGARDTQYF. Written as DNA, the CDR3 is TGTGCCACCTCGACTAGCGGGGGGGCTAGAGATACGCAGTATTTT.

This sequence joins TRBV6-2 or TRBV6-3 and TRBJ2-7; 8 bases line up with TRBD1. This CDR3 region has 16 residues. In germline, CDR1 is MNHEY, CDR2 SVGEGT. The trim removed 5 bases at V and 7 bases at J, leaving 16 bases unmatched. This CDR3 reads CASSTPPRTGSREQYF. DNA of the CDR3: TGTGCCAGCAGTACCCCACCAAGGACAGGGTCAAGGGAGCAGTACTTC.

The J gene is TRBJ2-5, the V gene TRBV7-8, with 8 bases that match TRBD2. The CDR3 totals 16 residues. Looked up from germline, CDR1 is SGHVS and CDR2 is FQNEAQ. V was clipped by 3 bases and J by 4 bases; unmatched bases: 10. In DNA form, the CDR3 reads TGTGCCAGCAGCTTTACCCGGGGGGGTGCCCGAGAGACCCAGTACTTC. Its protein product is CASSFTRGGARETQYF.

Ten or more counts support this clonotype. J is TRBJ2-5 and V is TRBV20-1; the D gene is possibly TRBD2 (5 bases). Per germline, CDR1 DFQATT and CDR2 SNEGSKA (reference sequence). The CDR3 runs to 13 residues. Trimming took 6 bases from V and 5 from J, leaving 16 bases between them. The CDR3 protein is CSAPAMGGETQYF. DNA for the CDR3: TGCAGTGCCCCCGCAATGGGCGGGGAGACCCAGTACTTC.

V and J are TRBV18 and TRBJ1-2, with TRBD1 as a possible D gene (6 bases). The V gene's germline CDR1 is KGHSH and CDR2 LQKENI. Trimming pared 3 bases from V and 2 bases from J, leaving 7 bases between. This CDR3 contains 13 residues. The CDR3, as DNA: TGTGCCAGCTCACCCGGGACAAACTATGGCTACACCTTC. As protein: CASSPGTNYGYTF.